This TCR beta chain derives from a study of blood T cell repertoires in COVID-19. Study in general: COVID-19 samples collected from the United States, Italy and Spain covered acute and convalescent phases.

The CDR3 is made up of 15 amino acids. Germline V gene sequence: CDR1 LNHDA, CDR2 SQIVND (reference sequence). Trimming took 0 bases from V and 2 from J, leaving 10 bases between them. The method was immunoSEQ multiplex PCR; TCRdb's version includes in-frame clones alone and lacks a portion of them. The sample yields around 250,000 clones, approximately 90% seen once. Only a few counts were recorded for this clone. The sequence was collected from a young woman with acute COVID-19. Material for sequencing was PBMCs or T cells enriched from blood (not recorded which). The chain has TRBV19 and TRBJ1-1; D might be TRBD1 (6 bases). The CDR3 bases are TGTGCCAGTAGTATAGATACAGGGACCAACACTGAAGCTTTCTTT. Amino acid sequence: CASSIDTGTNTEAFF.